This T cell receptor (beta chain) was recorded in a study of regulatory T cells in long-lasting Graves disease. Findings and caveats of the study: Study of thyroid tissue was not done, with only peripheral blood studied. Persistent disease samples used TRBV28, TRBJ1-2 and TRBJ2-5 preferentially.

Investigators prepared the TCR beta libraries by applying iRepertoire HTBI primers and Arm-PCR of CDR3 regions. From the multiplex PCR reads, TCRdb called clonotypes with MiXCR, one entry per CDR3 protein. The sample records 550,000 to 650,000 distinct CDR3 sequences, around 16% being singletons. With 3 bases clipped from V and 4 bases from J, the junction kept 5 bases outside the gene matches. This CDR3 is built from 14 residues. Germline loops: CDR1 LGHDT, CDR2 YNNKEL (reference sequence). Time point defined: newly diagnosed GD, antithyroid drugs for less than 3 months. PBMC-extracted RNA yielded the TCR library. This clonotype was found many times. Its antigen remains unknown. These data were likewise used in another study, on T cells in Graves' hyperthyroidism and ophthalmopathy. That paper states: A model of 13 V-J pairs discriminated ophthalmopathy from stable hyperthyroidism.

This chain joins TRBV3-1 and TRBJ1-2; 7 bases match TRBD1. Sequenced material: peripheral blood mononuclear cells (PBMCs), taken at new diagnosis, from a patient treated with antithyroid drugs. The TCR comes from a man between 18 and 29 years old with Graves disease. This CDR3 is CASSHPGDSYGYTF. CDR3 DNA: TGTGCCAGCAGCCACCCCGGGGACAGCTATGGCTACACCTTC.